These 29 T cell receptor beta chains were all obtained from the same sample, sequenced in a study of T cells in Graves' hyperthyroidism and ophthalmopathy. Amplification targeted TCR beta CDR3 regions from RNA transcripts. The TCR CDR3 was amplified in a first-round RT-PCR using the HTBI primer set. In TCRdb, the multiplex PCR reads were re-called with MiXCR into one record per CDR3 protein. The data hold roughly 380,000 distinct CDR3 sequences, with approximately 15% observed a single time. Material for sequencing was blood. Receptors originate from a woman aged 55-70 years with Graves' hyperthyroidism.

This clonotype was recorded at least ten times. J is TRBJ1-1 and V is TRBV7-9; D ambiguous. The V and J ends lost 4 bases and 1 base respectively, with 10 bases between them. Germline lookup yields CDR1 SEHNR and CDR2 FQNEAQ (reference sequence). CDR3 size: 14 residues. CDR3 sequence reads: CASSSLLKNTEAFF. In nucleotides, the CDR3 is TGTGCCAGCAGCTCGCTTTTAAAGAACACTGAAGCTTTCTTT.

The sample holds many counts of this clonotype. The chain couples TRBV7-2 to TRBJ2-5; a weak D match, TRBD2 (6 bases). Trimming left V 3 bases short and J 5 bases short, with 13 bases between. The germline V gene encodes CDR1 SGHTA and CDR2 FQGNSA. There are 14 residues in the CDR3. This CDR3 reads CASSLGGYTETQYF. For the CDR3, the DNA is TGTGCCAGCAGCTTGGGGGGTTATACGGAGACCCAGTACTTC.

Ten or more counts support this clonotype. J is TRBJ2-1 and V is TRBV12-3 or TRBV12-4; 8 bases are a match to TRBD1. The V gene end was trimmed by 7 bases and the J gene end by 3 bases; junction bases not matched to a gene: 5. The CDR3 length is 14 residues. Here the CDR3 DNA reads TGTGCCAGCACTCGGGACAGGAGCTACAATGAGCAGTTCTTC. It codes for CASTRDRSYNEQFF.

The rearrangement joins TRBV24-1 to TRBJ2-2; 12 positions agree with TRBD1. The CDR3 length is 15 residues. Germline CDR1 is KGHDR and CDR2 is SFDVKD. V lost 7 bases to trimming and J lost 5 bases; unmatched junction nucleotides: 4. Here the CDR3 reads CATRGQGAGTGELFF. The CDR3 nucleotides are TGTGCCACCAGGGGACAGGGGGCTGGGACCGGGGAGCTGTTTTTT.

This chain links TRBV12-5 with TRBJ1-3, with D possibly matching TRBD1 (6 bases). Trimming removed 6 bases at V and 0 bases at J, with 15 bases between. The CDR3 is made up of 16 amino acids. Germline-derived CDR1 and CDR2 are LGHNT and FRNRAP. CDR3 DNA: TGTGCTAGTGGACCGACAGGTTACCTCTCTGGAAACACCATATATTTT. Translated, it gives CASGPTGYLSGNTIYF.

This clonotype was observed at least ten times. The V gene is TRBV11-2, the J gene TRBJ1-3; 7 bases are a match to TRBD1. Germline values: CDR1 SGHAT, CDR2 FQNNGV. The CDR3 sequence is 13 residues long. The V segment lost 5 bases and the J segment 4 bases; nucleotides outside the gene matches: 2. This CDR3 is CASSLTGGNTIYF. CDR3 DNA sequence: TGTGCCAGCAGCCTGACAGGGGGAAACACCATATATTTT.

This clonotype was counted between two and nine times. The chain employs TRBV7-9 and TRBJ1-5, with 12 bases lining up with TRBD1. Germline values: CDR1 SEHNR, CDR2 FQNEAQ (reference sequence). Trimming took 1 base from V and 6 from J; bases not matched to a gene: 4. The CDR3 covers 16 residues. CDR3 DNA: TGTGCCAGCAGCTTAGGTTTGGGACAGGGGGCTCAGCCCCAGCATTTT. Encoded protein: CASSLGLGQGAQPQHF.

In this sample, this clonotype turned up a few times. The chain combines TRBV6-2 or TRBV6-3 with TRBJ2-1; tentative D call: TRBD2 (5 bases). Germline values: CDR1 MNHEY, CDR2 SVGEGT. The CDR3 loop spans 13 amino acids. V was pared by 10 bases and J by 2 bases, with 12 bases between. DNA of the CDR3: TGTGCCATATCGACTACAGCCTACAATGAGCAGTTCTTC. This translates into CAISTTAYNEQFF.

In this sample, this clonotype turned up many times. This chain uses TRBV7-3 with TRBJ2-3; no firm D call. The germline gives CDR1 SGHTA, CDR2 FQGTGA. The CDR3 is made up of 15 amino acids. V was shortened by 5 bases and J by 0 bases, with 12 bases between the two germline ends. The CDR3 sequence is CASSPSIRSTDTQYF. CDR3 coding DNA: TGTGCCAGCAGCCCCTCCATTCGCAGCACAGATACGCAGTATTTT.

This clonotype was seen many times. The J gene is TRBJ1-5, the V gene TRBV9, with no clear D. Germline V gives CDR1 SGDLS, CDR2 YYNGEE. The CDR3 totals 16 residues. V lost 7 bases to trimming and J lost 0 bases, with 17 bases between them. The DNA of the CDR3 is TGTGCCAGCCCCCCCCGGGATAAGTATAGCAATCAGCCCCAGCATTTT. It encodes CASPPRDKYSNQPQHF.

This clonotype has a count of ten or more. The chain joins TRBV29-1 to TRBJ1-2; 7 bases align to TRBD1. Germline CDR1 SQVTM, CDR2 ANQGSEA. The V segment lost 4 bases and the J segment 2 bases; nucleotides outside the gene matches: 7. The CDR3 contains 14 residues. CDR3 DNA sequence: TGCAGCGTTGCGGAGGGGGCGAGGAACTATGGCTACACCTTC. Protein sequence: CSVAEGARNYGYTF.

V and J are TRBV11-2 and TRBJ2-7; 11 bases line up with TRBD1. V was pared by 1 base and J by 6 bases, with 8 bases of the junction left unmatched. This CDR3 spans 16 amino acids. Per germline, CDR1 SGHAT and CDR2 FQNNGV. CDR3 sequence (DNA): TGTGCCAGCAGCTTAGCCCCAGGACAGGGGGCGGGCGAGCAGTACTTC. Protein product: CASSLAPGQGAGEQYF.

This clonotype has just a few counts. This chain joins TRBV20-1 and TRBJ2-7; TRBD2 matches 12 bases. The CDR3 runs to 15 residues. With V trimmed by 6 bases and J by 1 base, 7 bases remained unmatched. Germline V gene lookup returns CDR1 DFQATT and CDR2 SNEGSKA (reference sequence). CDR3 nucleotide sequence: TGCAGTGCCCGCGGACTAGCGGGAATTTCCTACGAGCAGTACTTC. This sequence encodes CSARGLAGISYEQYF.

The sample holds many counts of this clonotype. The final CDR3 position lacks the conserved phenylalanine or tryptophan, pointing to a likely read error. The rearrangement links TRBV5-1 to TRBJ2-7, with 7 nucleotides matching TRBD2. The CDR3 runs to 14 residues. V gave up 4 bases and J gave up 2 bases; unmatched junction bases: 6. Looked up from germline, CDR1 is SGHRS and CDR2 is YFSETQ. The CDR3 DNA follows: TGCGCCAGCAGCCCGCCTAGCGGACCCTACGAGCAGTACCTC. It yields the protein CASSPPSGPYEQYL.

With respect to this clonotype: A much larger clone differs from this one at a single base, so this may be a read error. V and J are TRBV19 and TRBJ2-3; possibly TRBD1 for D (6 bases). The CDR3 has 16 residues. Germline CDR1 reads LNHDA; CDR2 reads SQIVND (reference sequence). The CDR3 DNA follows: TGTGCCAGTAGTATACAAGGGGGATCCCTCACAGATACGCGGTATTTT. This sequence encodes CASSIQGGSLTDTRYF.

This clonotype came up many times. The rearrangement links TRBV11-1 to TRBJ2-7, with D possibly being TRBD1 (6 bases). The CDR3 contains 14 residues. The germline V gene has CDR1 SGHAT and CDR2 FQDESV (reference sequence). Trimming removed 5 bases from V and 7 bases from J, with 18 bases in between. CDR3 DNA: TGTGCCAGCAGCCCTAGGGGGAACGAGAGGGAGCAGTACTTC. It specifies CASSPRGNEREQYF. The complete variable domain, with remaining parts taken from reference TRBV11-1 and TRBJ2-7, reads EAEVAQSPRYKITEKSQAVAFWCDPISGHATLYWYRQILGQGPELLVQFQDESVVDDSQLPKDRFSAERLKGVDSTLKIQPAELGDSAMYLCASSPRGNEREQYFGPGTRLTVT.

This clonotype was picked up one time. A read error may explain this, as a much larger clone is one base away. The J gene is TRBJ2-7, the V gene TRBV5-4, with 10 bases matching TRBD2. V was pared by 2 bases and J by 5 bases, with 1 base of the junction left unmatched. Germline V gene sequence: CDR1 SGHNT, CDR2 YYREEE (reference sequence). This CDR3 spans 13 amino acids. The chain's CDR3 is CASSFGLADEQYF. CDR3 nucleotide sequence: TGTGCCAGCAGCTTCGGACTAGCGGACGAGCAGTACTTC. Full variable domain (rest looked up from reference TRBV5-4 and TRBJ2-7): ETGVTQSPTHLIKTRGQQVTLRCSSQSGHNTVSWYQQALGQGPQFIFQYYREEENGRGNFPPRFSGLQFPNYSSELNVNALELDDSALYLCASSFGLADEQYFGPGTRLTVT.

This clonotype was recorded many times. This chain connects TRBV6-1 to TRBJ2-1; D perhaps matches TRBD1 (6 bases). CDR1 MNHNS and CDR2 SASEGT come from the germline V gene. V lost 6 bases and J 8 bases, leaving 20 bases between the germline ends. The length of the CDR3 is 15 residues. CDR3 loop: CASRGFRGRGDEQFF. The CDR3 nucleotides are TGTGCCAGCAGGGGATTCCGTGGCAGGGGTGATGAGCAGTTCTTC.

This chain links TRBV11-2 with TRBJ2-3; 15 bases map to TRBD2. The CDR3 has 18 amino acids. In germline, CDR1 is SGHAT, CDR2 FQNNGV. J lost 4 bases, V lost 0 bases, and 5 bases had no gene match. The DNA of the CDR3 is TGTGCCAGCAGCTTAGATCCCGGGACTAGCGGGAGGTCAGATACGCAGTATTTT. Translation: CASSLDPGTSGRSDTQYF.

This clonotype was detected only a few times. The chain combines TRBV3-1 with TRBJ2-1, with TRBD2 matching over 8 bases. Germline trimming cut 8 bases from V and 8 bases from J; bases unmatched to any gene: 11. CDR1 is LGHDT, CDR2 YNNKEL, per germline (reference sequence). The CDR3 is 14 residues long. In DNA form, the CDR3 reads TGTGCCAGCTCCCGGGAGCGGGAGAGGTATGAGCAGTTCTTC. Amino acid sequence: CASSRERERYEQFF.

This clonotype occurred many times. This chain connects TRBV24-1 to TRBJ2-7, with TRBD1 as a possible D gene (6 bases). Trimming took 1 base from V and 1 from J, leaving 13 bases between them. This CDR3 is 16 amino acids long. Germline CDR1 and CDR2: KGHDR and SFDVKD. The CDR3 coding sequence is TGTGCCACCAGTGATTTCAGGGGAGATGGATCCTACGAGCAGTACTTC. Amino acids: CATSDFRGDGSYEQYF.

The chain employs TRBV28 and TRBJ2-1; D may be TRBD2 (5 bases). V lost 7 bases and J 2 bases, leaving 12 bases between the germline ends. Germline V gene data show CDR1 as MDHEN and CDR2 as SYDVKM. This CDR3 spans 14 amino acids. The chain's CDR3 is CASKMTGTYNEQFF. The CDR3, as DNA: TGTGCCAGCAAAATGACGGGAACCTACAATGAGCAGTTCTTC.

The rearrangement uses TRBV15 and TRBJ2-7; maybe TRBD2 (7 bases). The CDR3 runs to 16 residues. V gave up 4 bases and J gave up 1 base, with 17 bases separating them. Germline V CDR1 and CDR2: LNHNV, YYDKDF (reference sequence). The CDR3 nucleotides read TGTGCCACCAGCAAGGGGGAGGGGCCGAGATCCTACGAGCAGTACTTC. Protein: CATSKGEGPRSYEQYF. The entire variable domain, with the rest obtained from reference TRBV15 and TRBJ2-7, is as follows: DAMVIQNPRYQVTQFGKPVTLSCSQTLNHNVMYWYQQKSSQAPKLLFHYYDKDFNNEADTPDNFQSRRPNTSFCFLDIRSPGLGDTAMYLCATSKGEGPRSYEQYFGPGTRLTVT.

This clonotype was recorded at least ten times. The rearrangement joins TRBV3-1 to TRBJ2-7; weak D call: TRBD2 (6 bases). V lost 5 bases and J lost 4, with 12 bases in between. This CDR3 contains 13 residues. Germline V CDR1 and CDR2: LGHDT, YNNKEL (reference sequence). The CDR3 sequence is CASSKSGGYEQYF. DNA of the CDR3: TGTGCCAGCAGCAAGAGTGGGGGGTACGAGCAGTACTTC.

Ten or more counts support this clonotype. This sequence joins TRBV19 and TRBJ2-1; 7 nucleotides match TRBD2. The junction had 5 bases not matched to a gene; V was cut back by 5 bases and J by 4 bases. Germline V gives CDR1 LNHDA, CDR2 SQIVND (reference sequence). The CDR3 consists of 14 residues. The CDR3 DNA follows: TGTGCCAGTAGTTATGGGACTAATTACAATGAGCAGTTCTTC. Translated, it gives CASSYGTNYNEQFF.

This clonotype has a handful of counts. The chain uses TRBV4-1 and TRBJ1-1; D is uncertain. V lost 3 bases to trimming and J lost 0 bases, with 14 bases between them. Per the germline V gene, CDR1 is MGHRA and CDR2 is YSYEKL. CDR3 size: 16 residues. The CDR3 sequence: CASSHQSAGLNTEAFF. CDR3 nucleotide sequence: TGCGCCAGCAGCCATCAATCGGCCGGACTGAACACTGAAGCTTTCTTT.

This clonotype has at least ten counts. The chain uses TRBV10-3 and TRBJ2-1; D may match TRBD1 or TRBD2 (7 bases each). The CDR3 has 15 residues. Trimming left V 10 bases short and J 4 bases short, with 20 bases between. Germline CDR1 and CDR2: ENHRY and SYGVKD. This chain's CDR3 is CATKGEGARYNEQFF. CDR3 coding DNA: TGTGCCACGAAGGGGGAGGGGGCAAGGTACAATGAGCAGTTCTTC.

This clonotype was detected ten times or more. The CDR3 loop reads CASSQIRGGAGADEQFF. CDR3 bases: TGTGCCAGCAGCCAAATACGAGGGGGGGCGGGAGCTGATGAGCAGTTCTTC. V usage is TRBV3-1 and J usage is TRBJ2-1, with D perhaps matching TRBD2 (7 bases). CDR1 and CDR2 from the germline V gene are LGHDT and YNNKEL (reference sequence). The germline V and J ends were trimmed by 2 bases and 8 bases, with 22 bases remaining between them. The CDR3 has 17 amino acids.

This clonotype was recorded at least ten times. This chain connects TRBV7-3 to TRBJ2-7; 7 nucleotides agree with TRBD1. Trimming removed 2 bases from V and 6 bases from J; junction bases left unmatched: 4. Germline V gene sequence: CDR1 SGHTA, CDR2 FQGTGA. The CDR3 loop spans 13 amino acids. CDR3: CASSLDRESEQYF. CDR3 in DNA: TGTGCCAGCAGCTTAGACAGGGAGTCCGAGCAGTACTTC.